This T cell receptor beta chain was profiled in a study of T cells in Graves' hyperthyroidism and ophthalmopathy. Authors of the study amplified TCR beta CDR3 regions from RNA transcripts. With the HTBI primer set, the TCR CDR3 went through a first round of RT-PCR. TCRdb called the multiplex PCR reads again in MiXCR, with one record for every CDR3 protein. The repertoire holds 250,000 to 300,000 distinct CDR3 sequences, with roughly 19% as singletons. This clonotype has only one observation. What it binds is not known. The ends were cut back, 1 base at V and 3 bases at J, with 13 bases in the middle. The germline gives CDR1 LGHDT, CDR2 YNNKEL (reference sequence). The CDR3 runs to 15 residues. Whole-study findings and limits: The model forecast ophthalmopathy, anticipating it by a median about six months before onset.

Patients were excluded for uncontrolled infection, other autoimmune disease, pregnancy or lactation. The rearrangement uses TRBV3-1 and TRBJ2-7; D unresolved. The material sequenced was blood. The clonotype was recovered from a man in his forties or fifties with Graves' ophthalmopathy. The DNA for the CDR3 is TGTGCCAGCAGCCAAGGGCTACTAACCGACTACGAGCAGTACTTC. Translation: CASSQGLLTDYEQYF.